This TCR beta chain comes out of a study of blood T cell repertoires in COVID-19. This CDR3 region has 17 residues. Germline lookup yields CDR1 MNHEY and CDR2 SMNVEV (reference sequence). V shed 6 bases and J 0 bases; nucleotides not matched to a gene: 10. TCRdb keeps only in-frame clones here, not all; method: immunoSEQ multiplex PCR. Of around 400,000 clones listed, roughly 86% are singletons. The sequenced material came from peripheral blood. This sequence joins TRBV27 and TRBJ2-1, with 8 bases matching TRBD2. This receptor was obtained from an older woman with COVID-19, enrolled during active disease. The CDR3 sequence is CASRGQRGTSSYNEQFF. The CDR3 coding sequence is TGTGCCAGCAGGGGCCAGCGGGGGACCAGCTCCTACAATGAGCAGTTCTTC.